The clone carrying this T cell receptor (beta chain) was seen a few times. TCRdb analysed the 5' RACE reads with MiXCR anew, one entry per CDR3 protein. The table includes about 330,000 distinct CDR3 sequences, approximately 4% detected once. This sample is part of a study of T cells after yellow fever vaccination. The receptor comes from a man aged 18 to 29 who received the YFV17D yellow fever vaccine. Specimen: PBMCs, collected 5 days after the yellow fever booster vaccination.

The CDR3 DNA follows: TGCGCCAGCAGCCGGGACACATATCAGCCCCAGCATTTT. Protein: CASSRDTYQPQHF. The chain employs TRBV4-3 and TRBJ1-5; possible D gene TRBD1, 6 bases. V gave up 4 bases and J gave up 5 bases, with 9 bases separating them. Germline CDR1 reads LGHNA; CDR2 reads YSLEER. The CDR3 extends over 13 amino acids.